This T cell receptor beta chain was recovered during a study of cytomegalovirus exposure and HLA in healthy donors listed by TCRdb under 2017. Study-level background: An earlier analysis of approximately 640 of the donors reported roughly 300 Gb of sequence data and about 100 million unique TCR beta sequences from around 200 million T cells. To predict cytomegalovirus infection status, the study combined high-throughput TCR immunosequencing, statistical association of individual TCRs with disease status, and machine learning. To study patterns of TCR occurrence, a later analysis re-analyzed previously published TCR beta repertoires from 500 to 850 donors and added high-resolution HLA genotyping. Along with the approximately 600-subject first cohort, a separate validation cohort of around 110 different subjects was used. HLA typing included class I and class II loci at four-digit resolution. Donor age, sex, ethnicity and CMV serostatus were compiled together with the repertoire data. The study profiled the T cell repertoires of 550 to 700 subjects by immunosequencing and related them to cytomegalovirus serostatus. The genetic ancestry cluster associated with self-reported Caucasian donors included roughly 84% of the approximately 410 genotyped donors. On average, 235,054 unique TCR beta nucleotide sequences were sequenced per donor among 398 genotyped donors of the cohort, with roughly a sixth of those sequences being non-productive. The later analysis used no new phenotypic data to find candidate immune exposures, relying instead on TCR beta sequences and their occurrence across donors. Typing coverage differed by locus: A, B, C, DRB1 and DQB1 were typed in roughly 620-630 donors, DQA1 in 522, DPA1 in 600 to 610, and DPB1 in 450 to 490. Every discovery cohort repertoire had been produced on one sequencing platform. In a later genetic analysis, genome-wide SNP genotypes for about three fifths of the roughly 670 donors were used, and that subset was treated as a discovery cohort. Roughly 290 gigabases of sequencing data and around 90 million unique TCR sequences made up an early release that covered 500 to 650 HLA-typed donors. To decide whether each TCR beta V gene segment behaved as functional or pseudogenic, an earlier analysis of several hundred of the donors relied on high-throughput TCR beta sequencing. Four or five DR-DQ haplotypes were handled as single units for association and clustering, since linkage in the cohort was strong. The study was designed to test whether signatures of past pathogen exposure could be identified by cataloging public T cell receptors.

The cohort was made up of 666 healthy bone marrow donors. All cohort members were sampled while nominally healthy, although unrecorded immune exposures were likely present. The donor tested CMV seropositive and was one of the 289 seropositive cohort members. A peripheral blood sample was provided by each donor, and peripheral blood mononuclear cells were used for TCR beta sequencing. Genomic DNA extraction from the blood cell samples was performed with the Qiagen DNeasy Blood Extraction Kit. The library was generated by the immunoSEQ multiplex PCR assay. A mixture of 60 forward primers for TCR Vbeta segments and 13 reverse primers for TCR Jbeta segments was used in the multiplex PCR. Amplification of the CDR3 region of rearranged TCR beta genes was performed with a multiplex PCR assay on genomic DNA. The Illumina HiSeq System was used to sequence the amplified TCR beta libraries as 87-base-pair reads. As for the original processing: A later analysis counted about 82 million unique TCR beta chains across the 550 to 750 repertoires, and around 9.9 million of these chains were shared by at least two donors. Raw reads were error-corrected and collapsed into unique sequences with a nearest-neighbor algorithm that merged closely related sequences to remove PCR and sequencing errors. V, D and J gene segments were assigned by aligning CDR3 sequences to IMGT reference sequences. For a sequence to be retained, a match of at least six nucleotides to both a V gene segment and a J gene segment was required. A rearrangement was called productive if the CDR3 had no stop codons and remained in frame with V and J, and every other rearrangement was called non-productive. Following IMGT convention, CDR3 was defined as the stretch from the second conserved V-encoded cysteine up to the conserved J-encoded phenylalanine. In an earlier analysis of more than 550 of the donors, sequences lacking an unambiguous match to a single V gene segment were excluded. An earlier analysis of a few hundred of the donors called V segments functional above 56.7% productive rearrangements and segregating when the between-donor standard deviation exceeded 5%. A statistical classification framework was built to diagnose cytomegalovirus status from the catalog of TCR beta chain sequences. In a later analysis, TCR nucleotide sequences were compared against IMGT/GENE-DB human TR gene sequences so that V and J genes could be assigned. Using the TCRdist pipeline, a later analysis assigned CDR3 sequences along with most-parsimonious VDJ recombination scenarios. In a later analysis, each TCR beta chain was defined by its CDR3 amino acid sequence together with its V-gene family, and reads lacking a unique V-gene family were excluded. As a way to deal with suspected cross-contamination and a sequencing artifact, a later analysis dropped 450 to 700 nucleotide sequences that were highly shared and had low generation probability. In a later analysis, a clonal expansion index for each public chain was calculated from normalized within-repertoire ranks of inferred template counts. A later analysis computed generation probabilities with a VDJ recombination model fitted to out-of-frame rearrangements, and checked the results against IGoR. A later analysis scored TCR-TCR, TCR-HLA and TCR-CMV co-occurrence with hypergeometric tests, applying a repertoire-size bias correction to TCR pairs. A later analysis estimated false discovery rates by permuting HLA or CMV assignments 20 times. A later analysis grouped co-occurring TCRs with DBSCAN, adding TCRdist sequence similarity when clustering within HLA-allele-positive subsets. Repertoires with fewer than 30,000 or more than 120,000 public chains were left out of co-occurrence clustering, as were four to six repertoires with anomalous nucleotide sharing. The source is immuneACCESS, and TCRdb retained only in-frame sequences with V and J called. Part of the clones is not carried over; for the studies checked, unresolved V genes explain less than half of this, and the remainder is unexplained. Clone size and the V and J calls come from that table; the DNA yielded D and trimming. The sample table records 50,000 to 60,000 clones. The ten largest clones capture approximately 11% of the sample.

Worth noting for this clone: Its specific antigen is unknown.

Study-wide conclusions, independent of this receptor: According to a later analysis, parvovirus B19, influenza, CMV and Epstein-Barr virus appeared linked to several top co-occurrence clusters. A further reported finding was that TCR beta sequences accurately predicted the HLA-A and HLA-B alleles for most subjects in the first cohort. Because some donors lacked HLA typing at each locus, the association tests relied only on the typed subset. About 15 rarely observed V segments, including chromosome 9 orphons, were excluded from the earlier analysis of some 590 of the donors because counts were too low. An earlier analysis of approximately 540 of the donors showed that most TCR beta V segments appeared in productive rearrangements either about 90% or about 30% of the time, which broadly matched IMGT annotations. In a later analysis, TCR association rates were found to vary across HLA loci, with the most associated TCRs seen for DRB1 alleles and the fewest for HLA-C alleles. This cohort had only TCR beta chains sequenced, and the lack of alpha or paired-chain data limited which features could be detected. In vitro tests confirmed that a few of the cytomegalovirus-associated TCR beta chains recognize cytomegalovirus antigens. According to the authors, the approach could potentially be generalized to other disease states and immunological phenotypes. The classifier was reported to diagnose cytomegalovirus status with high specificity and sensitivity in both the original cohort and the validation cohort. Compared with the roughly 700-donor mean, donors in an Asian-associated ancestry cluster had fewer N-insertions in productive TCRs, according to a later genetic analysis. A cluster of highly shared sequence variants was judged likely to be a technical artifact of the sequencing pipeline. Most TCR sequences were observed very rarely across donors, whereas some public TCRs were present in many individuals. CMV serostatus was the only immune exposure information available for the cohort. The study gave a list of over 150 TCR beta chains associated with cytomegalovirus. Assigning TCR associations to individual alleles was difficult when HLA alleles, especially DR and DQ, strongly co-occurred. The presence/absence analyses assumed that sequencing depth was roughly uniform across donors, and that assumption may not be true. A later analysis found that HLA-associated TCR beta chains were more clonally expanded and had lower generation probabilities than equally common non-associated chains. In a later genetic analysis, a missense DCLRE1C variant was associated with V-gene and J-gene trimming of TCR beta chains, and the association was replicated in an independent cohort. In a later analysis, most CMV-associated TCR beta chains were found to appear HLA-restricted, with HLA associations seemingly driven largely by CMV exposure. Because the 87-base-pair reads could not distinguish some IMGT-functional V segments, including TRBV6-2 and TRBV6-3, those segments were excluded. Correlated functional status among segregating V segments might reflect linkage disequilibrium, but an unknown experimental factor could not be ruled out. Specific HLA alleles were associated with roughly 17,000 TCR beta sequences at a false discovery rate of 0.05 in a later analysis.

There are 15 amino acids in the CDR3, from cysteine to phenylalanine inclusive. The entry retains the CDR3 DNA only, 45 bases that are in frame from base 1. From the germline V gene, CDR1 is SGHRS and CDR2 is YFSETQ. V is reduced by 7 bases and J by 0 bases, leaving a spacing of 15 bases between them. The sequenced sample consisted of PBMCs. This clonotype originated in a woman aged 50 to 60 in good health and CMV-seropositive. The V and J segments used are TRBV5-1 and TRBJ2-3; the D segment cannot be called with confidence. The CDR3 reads CASHTGIGSTDTQYF. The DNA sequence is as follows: TGCGCCAGCCACACCGGAATCGGGAGCACAGATACGCAGTATTTT.